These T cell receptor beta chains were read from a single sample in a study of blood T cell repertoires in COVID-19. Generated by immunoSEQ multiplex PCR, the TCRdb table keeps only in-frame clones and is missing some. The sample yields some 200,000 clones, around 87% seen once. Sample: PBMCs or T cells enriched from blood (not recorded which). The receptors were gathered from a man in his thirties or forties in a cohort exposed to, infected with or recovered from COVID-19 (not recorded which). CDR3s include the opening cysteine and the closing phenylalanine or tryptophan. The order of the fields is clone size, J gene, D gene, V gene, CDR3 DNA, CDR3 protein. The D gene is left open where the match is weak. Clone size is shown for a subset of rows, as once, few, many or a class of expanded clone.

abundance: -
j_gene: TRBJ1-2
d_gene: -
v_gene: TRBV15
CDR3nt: TGTGCCACCAGCCCAAGTGGGGGACTCGGCGGGGGCTACACCTTC
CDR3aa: CATSPSGGLGGGYTF

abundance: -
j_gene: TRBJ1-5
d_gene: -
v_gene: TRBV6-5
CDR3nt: TGTGCCAGCAGAGTGGGCACGGATCAGCCCCAGCATTTT
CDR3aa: CASRVGTDQPQHF

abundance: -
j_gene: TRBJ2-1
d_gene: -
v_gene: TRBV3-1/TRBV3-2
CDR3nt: TGTGCCAGCAGCCAAGATCTTTTTAGCAGCAAAAATGAGCAGTTCTTC
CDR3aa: CASSQDLFSSKNEQFF

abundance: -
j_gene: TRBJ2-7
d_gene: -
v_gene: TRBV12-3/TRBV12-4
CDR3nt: TGTGCCAGCAGTTTAAGAGACGAGCAGTACTTC
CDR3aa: CASSLRDEQYF

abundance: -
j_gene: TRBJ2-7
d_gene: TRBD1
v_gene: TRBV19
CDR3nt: TGTGCCAGTAGTACCCGGGACAGCAAAACCTACGAGCAGTACTTC
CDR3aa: CASSTRDSKTYEQYF

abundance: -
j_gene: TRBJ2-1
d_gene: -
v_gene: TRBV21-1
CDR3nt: TGTGCCAGCAAGCGGCCCTACTACTACGAGCGGACGCCATACGGGAATGAGCAGTTCTTC
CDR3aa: CASKRPYYYERTPYGNEQFF

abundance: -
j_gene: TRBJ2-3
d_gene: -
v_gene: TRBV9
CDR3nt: TGTGCCAGCAGAGGGGGAAGCACAGATACGCAGTATTTT
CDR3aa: CASRGGSTDTQYF

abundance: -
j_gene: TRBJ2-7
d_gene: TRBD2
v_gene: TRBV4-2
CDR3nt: TGTGCCAGCAGCCAAGATTCTAGCGGGAGGACCTACGTCGTGGAGCAGTACTTC
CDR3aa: CASSQDSSGRTYVVEQYF

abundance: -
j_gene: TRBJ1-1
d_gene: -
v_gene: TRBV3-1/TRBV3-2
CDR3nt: TGTGCCAGCAGCCAAGAGAGACAGTGGAACACTGAAGCTTTCTTT
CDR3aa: CASSQERQWNTEAFF

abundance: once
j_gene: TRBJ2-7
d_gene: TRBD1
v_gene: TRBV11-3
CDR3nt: TGTGCCAGCAGCCTCACACAGGGGTACGAGCAGTACTTC
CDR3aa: CASSLTQGYEQYF

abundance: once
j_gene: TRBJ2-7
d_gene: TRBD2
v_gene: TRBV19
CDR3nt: TGTGCCAGTAGTACCCGGGGGGGCTTCTACGAGCAGTACTTC
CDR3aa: CASSTRGGFYEQYF

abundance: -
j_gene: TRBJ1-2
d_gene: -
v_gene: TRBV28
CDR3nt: TGTGCCAGCAGTTCCCCATCAAAATATGGCTACACCTTC
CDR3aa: CASSSPSKYGYTF

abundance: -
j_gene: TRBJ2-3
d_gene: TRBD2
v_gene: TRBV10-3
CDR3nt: TGTGCCATCAGCTTGACTAGCGGCCATACAGATACGCAGTATTTT
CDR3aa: CAISLTSGHTDTQYF

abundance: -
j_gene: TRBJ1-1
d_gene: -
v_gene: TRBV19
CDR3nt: TGTGCCAGTAGTATCCGCAGGCCAATGAACACTGAAGCTTTCTTT
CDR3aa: CASSIRRPMNTEAFF

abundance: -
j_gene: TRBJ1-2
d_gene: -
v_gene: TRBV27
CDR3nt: TGTGCCACCACAGGTAATCGAGGTGGCTACACCTTC
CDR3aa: CATTGNRGGYTF

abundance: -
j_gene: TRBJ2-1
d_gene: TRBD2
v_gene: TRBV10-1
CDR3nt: TGCGCCAGCAGTGACGGACTAGCGGGAGGTGAGCAGTTCTTC
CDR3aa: CASSDGLAGGEQFF

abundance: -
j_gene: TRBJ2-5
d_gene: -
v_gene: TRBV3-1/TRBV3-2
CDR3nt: TGTGCCAGCAGCCAAGGGGGGGGGCGCGGTGAGACCCAGTACTTC
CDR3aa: CASSQGGGRGETQYF

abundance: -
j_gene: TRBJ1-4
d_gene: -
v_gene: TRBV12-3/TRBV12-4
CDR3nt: TGTGCCAGCAGTTTAAATCCCGGTGAAAAACTGTTTTTT
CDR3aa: CASSLNPGEKLFF

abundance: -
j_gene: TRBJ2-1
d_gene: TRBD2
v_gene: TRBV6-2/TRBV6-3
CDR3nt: TGTGCCAGCAGTTCCACTAGCGGACCGTACAATGAGCAGTTCTTC
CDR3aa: CASSSTSGPYNEQFF

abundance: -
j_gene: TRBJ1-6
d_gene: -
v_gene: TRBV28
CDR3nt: TGTGCCAGCAATTTGGGGGGGATACCACCCCTCCACTTT
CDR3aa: CASNLGGIPPLHF

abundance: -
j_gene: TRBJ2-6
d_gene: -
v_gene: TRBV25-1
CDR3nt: TGTGCCAGCAGTGGGTCGACAGGAGAGAACTCTGGGGCCAACGTCCTGACTTTC
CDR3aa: CASSGSTGENSGANVLTF

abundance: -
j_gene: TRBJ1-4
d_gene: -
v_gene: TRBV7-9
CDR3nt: TGTGCCAGCAGTTCAGGGGCGCCTAATGAAAAACTGTTTTTT
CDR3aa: CASSSGAPNEKLFF

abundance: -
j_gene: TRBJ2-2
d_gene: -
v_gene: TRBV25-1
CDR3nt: TGTGCCAGCAGTGTTCTACTTAGCTCGGCCGGGGAGCTGTTTTTT
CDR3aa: CASSVLLSSAGELFF

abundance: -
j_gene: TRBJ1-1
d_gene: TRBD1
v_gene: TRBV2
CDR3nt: TGTGCCAGCAGTGAAGCGGTAAGGGGGCGAACTGAAGCTTTCTTT
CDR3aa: CASSEAVRGRTEAFF

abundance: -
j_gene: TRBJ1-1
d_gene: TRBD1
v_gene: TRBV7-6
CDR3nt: TGTGCCAGCAGCTTAGAAGAAAATGGACAGGCGAACACTGAAGCTTTCTTT
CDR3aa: CASSLEENGQANTEAFF

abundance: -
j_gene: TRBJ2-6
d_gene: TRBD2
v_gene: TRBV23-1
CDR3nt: TGCGCCAGCCCCCCTCGGGGGGTATGGGCCAACGTCCTGACTTTC
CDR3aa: CASPPRGVWANVLTF

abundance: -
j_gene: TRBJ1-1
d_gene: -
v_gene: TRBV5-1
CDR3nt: TGCGCCAGCAGCGCTGGACAGTTTCGCAGCACTGAAGCTTTCTTT
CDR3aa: CASSAGQFRSTEAFF

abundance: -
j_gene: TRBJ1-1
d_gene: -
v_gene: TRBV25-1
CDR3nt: TGTGCCAGCAGTGAATTGGGGGCGAACACTGAAGCTTTCTTT
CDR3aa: CASSELGANTEAFF

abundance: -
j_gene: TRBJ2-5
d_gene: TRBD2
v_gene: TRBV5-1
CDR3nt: TGCGCCAGCAGCTCCCTCGGGACTAGCACAACAGGCCAGTACTTC
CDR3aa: CASSSLGTSTTGQYF

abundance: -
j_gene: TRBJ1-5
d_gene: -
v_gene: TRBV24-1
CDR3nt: TGTGCCACCGGAGGATCGTCGGGCGGTAATCAGCCCCAGCATTTT
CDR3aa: CATGGSSGGNQPQHF

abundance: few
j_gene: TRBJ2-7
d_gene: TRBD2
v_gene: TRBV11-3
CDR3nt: TGTGCCAGCAGCTTTTGCCCGACTAGCGAGTACTACGAGCAGTACTTC
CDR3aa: CASSFCPTSEYYEQYF